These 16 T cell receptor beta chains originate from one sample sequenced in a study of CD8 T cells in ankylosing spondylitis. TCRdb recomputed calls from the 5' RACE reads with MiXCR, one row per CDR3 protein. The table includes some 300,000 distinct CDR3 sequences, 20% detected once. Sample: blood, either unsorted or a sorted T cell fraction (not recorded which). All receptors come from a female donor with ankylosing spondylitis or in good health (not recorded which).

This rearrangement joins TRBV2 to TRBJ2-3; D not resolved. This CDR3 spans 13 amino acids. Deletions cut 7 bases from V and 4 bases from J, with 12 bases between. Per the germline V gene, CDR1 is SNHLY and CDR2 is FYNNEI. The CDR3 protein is CASNWDHSDTQYF. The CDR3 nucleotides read TGTGCCAGCAATTGGGATCACTCAGATACGCAGTATTTT.

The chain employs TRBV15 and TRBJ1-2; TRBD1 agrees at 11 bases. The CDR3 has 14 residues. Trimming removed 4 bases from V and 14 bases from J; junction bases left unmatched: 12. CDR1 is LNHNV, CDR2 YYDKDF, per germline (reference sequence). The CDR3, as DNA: TGTGCCACCAGCATCTGGACAGGGGGCGAAATCGGAACCTTC. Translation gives CATSIWTGGEIGTF. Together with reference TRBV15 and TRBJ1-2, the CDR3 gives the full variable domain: DAMVIQNPRYQVTQFGKPVTLSCSQTLNHNVMYWYQQKSSQAPKLLFHYYDKDFNNEADTPDNFQSRRPNTSFCFLDIRSPGLGDTAMYLCATSIWTGGEIGTFGSGTRLTVV.

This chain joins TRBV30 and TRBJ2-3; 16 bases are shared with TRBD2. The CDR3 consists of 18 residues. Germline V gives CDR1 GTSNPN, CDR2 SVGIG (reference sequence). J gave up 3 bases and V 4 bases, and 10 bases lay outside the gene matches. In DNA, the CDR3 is TGTGCCTGGACTTACACCGGGACTAGCGGGAGGGTGACAGATACGCAGTATTTT. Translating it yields CAWTYTGTSGRVTDTQYF.

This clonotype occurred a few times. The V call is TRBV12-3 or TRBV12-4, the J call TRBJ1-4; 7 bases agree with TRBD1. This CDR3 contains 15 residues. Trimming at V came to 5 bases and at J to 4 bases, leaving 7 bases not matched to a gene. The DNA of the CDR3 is TGTGCCAGCAGTGTAAGACAGGGAGGTAATGAAAAACTGTTTTTT. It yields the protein CASSVRQGGNEKLFF.

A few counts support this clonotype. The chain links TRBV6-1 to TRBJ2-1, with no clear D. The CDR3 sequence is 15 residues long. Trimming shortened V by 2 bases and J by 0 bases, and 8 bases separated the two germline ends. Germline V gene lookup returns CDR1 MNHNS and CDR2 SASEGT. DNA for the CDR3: TGTGCCAGCAGTGAAAGAGTCAGCTCCTACAATGAGCAGTTCTTC. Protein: CASSERVSSYNEQFF.

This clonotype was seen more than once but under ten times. For the CDR3, the DNA is TGTGCCAGCGCGGGAGCCGAGCAGTACTTC. Its translation is CASAGAEQYF. The chain combines TRBV7-8 with TRBJ2-7; 7 bases map to TRBD2. V shed 8 bases, J shed 6 bases, and the junction held 1 base outside the gene matches. The CDR3 spans 10 residues. The germline V gene encodes CDR1 SGHVS and CDR2 FQNEAQ.

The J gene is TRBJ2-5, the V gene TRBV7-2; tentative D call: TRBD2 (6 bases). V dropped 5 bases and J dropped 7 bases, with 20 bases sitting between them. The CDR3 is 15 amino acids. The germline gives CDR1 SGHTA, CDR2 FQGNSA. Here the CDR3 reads CASSHDLTVGGTQYF. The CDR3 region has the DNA TGTGCCAGCAGCCACGACCTGACGGTGGGAGGGACCCAGTACTTC.

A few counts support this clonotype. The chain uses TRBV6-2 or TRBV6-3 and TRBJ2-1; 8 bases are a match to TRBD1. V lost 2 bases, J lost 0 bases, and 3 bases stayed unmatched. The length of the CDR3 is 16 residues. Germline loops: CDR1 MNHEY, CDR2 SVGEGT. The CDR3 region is CASSYPTGGSYNEQFF. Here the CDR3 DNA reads TGTGCCAGCAGTTACCCCACAGGGGGCTCCTACAATGAGCAGTTCTTC.

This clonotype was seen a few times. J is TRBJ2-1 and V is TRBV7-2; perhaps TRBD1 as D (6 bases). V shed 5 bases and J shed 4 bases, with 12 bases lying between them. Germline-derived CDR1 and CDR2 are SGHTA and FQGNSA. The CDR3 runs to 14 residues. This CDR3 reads CASSPWDKYNEQFF. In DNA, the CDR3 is TGTGCCAGCAGCCCTTGGGACAAGTACAATGAGCAGTTCTTC. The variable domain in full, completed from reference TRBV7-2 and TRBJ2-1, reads GAGVSQSPSNKVTEKGKDVELRCDPISGHTALYWYRQSLGQGLEFLIYFQGNSAPDKSGLPSDRFSAERTGGSVSTLTIQRTQQEDSAVYLCASSPWDKYNEQFFGPGTRLTVL.

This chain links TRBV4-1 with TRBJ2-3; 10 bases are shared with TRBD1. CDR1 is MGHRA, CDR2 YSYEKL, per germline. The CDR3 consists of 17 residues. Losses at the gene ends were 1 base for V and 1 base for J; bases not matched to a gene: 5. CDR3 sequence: CASSQATGTGGTDTQYF. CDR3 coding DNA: TGCGCCAGCAGCCAAGCCACCGGGACAGGGGGCACAGATACGCAGTATTTT.

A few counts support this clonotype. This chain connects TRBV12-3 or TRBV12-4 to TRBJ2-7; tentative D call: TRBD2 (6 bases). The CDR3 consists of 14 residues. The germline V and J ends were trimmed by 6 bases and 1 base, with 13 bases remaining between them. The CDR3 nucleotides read TGTGCCAGCAGACCAGCGGGCACTTCCTACGAGCAGTACTTC. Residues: CASRPAGTSYEQYF.

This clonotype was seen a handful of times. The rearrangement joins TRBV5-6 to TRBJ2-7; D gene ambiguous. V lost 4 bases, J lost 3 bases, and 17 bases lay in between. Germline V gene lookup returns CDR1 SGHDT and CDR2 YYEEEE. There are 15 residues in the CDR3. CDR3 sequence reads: CASSQLGRSYYEQYF. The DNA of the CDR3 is TGTGCCAGCAGCCAGCTAGGAAGATCCTACTACGAGCAGTACTTC.

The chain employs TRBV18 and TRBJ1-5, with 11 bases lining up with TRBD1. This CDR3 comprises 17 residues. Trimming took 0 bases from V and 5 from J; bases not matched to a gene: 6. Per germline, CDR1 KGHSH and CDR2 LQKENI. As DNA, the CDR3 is TGTGCCAGCTCACCACCGGCGGGACAGGGGGGGGATCAGCCCCAGCATTTT. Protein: CASSPPAGQGGDQPQHF.

This CDR3 is CATSRGEDSYEQYF. CDR3 sequence (DNA): TGTGCCACCAGCAGAGGCGAGGACTCCTACGAGCAGTACTTC. The rearrangement links TRBV15 to TRBJ2-7; no definite D call. V shed 1 base and J shed 0 bases, with 7 bases lying between them. The germline CDR1 and CDR2 sequences are LNHNV and YYDKDF (reference sequence). There are 14 residues in the CDR3.

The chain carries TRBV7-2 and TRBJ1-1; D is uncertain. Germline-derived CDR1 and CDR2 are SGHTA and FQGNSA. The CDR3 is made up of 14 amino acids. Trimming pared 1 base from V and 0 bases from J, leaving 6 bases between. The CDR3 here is CASSLERLNTEAFF. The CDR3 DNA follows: TGTGCCAGCAGCTTAGAGCGACTGAACACTGAAGCTTTCTTT.

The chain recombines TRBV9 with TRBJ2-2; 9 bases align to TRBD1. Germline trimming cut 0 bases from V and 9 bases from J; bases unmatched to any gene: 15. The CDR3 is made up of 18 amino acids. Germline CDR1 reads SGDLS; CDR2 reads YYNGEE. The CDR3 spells CASSVGELRDRASRELFF. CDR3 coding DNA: TGTGCCAGCAGCGTAGGGGAACTCCGGGACAGGGCGTCCAGGGAGCTGTTTTTT. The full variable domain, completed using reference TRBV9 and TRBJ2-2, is DSGVTQTPKHLITATGQRVTLRCSPRSGDLSVYWYQQSLDQGLQFLIQYYNGEERAKGNILERFSAQQFPDLHSELNLSSLELGDSALYFCASSVGELRDRASRELFFGEGSRLTVL.